The 6 T cell receptor beta chains in this list originate from one sample, sequenced in a study of identifying expanded T cells in peripheral blood. Assay used: immunoSEQ multiplex PCR; TCRdb lists only in-frame clones, some missing. The data show some 78,000 clones, 70% to 90% seen once. The sample was blood. These receptors were collected from a person between 18 and 69 years old in good health.

The rearrangement joins TRBV5-1 to TRBJ1-4, with 8 bases identical to TRBD1. V was pared by 0 bases and J by 7 bases, with 8 bases of the junction left unmatched. CDR1 is SGHRS and CDR2 is YFSETQ in the germline V gene. The CDR3 is 16 residues long. CDR3 in amino acids: CASSLASGGRREKLFF. DNA for the CDR3: TGCGCCAGCAGCTTGGCCTCAGGGGGCCGACGTGAAAAACTGTTTTTT.

The chain employs TRBV5-6 and TRBJ2-7; D not certain. V was cut by 4 bases and J by 0 bases, with 8 bases left in between. CDR1 and CDR2 (germline): SGHDT, YYEEEE. The CDR3 totals 13 residues. The CDR3 DNA reads as TGTGCCAGCAGCGCAGGTAACTCCTACGAGCAGTACTTC. This encodes CASSAGNSYEQYF.

In this sample, this clone turned up once. This chain connects TRBV11-2 to TRBJ2-7; 12 bases map to TRBD1. The CDR3 has 14 residues. V shed 1 base, J shed 7 bases, and the junction held 2 bases outside the gene matches. Germline V CDR1 and CDR2: SGHAT, FQNNGV. CDR3 sequence: CASSLGDRGREQYF. The CDR3 DNA follows: TGTGCCAGCAGCTTAGGGGACAGGGGGCGAGAGCAGTACTTC.

The genes are TRBV15 and TRBJ2-1; TRBD2 matches 7 bases. Losses at the gene ends were 5 bases for V and 3 bases for J; bases not matched to a gene: 7. In germline, CDR1 is LNHNV, CDR2 YYDKDF (reference sequence). The CDR3 spans 15 residues. The CDR3 coding sequence is TGTGCCACCAGCTCCCGACTAGCCGTCTACAATGAGCAGTTCTTC. It codes for CATSSRLAVYNEQFF.

The genes are TRBV15 and TRBJ1-2; 9 nucleotides align to TRBD1. Germline trimming cut 1 base from V and 5 bases from J; bases unmatched to any gene: 8. CDR3 length: 16 amino acids. Germline values: CDR1 LNHNV, CDR2 YYDKDF (reference sequence). The CDR3 protein is CATSRVGDRGRYGYTF. The CDR3 nucleotides are TGTGCCACCAGCAGAGTGGGAGACAGGGGGAGATATGGCTACACCTTC.

This clone came up a few times. Other DNA variants within this sample encode the same CDR3. The V gene is TRBV28, the J gene TRBJ1-1; no definite D call. CDR1 and CDR2 (germline): MDHEN, SYDVKM. Trimming removed 3 bases at V and 0 bases at J, with 5 bases between. The CDR3 sequence is 13 residues long. In nucleotides, the CDR3 is TGTGCCAGCAGTTTTCTAATGAACACTGAAGCTTTCTTT. It yields the protein CASSFLMNTEAFF.